Sequencing of this T cell receptor (beta chain) was carried out in a study of identical twins. CDR3 size: 14 residues. The germline V and J ends were trimmed by 0 bases and 10 bases, with 13 bases remaining between them. Germline-derived CDR1 and CDR2 are LGHNA and YSLEER. Comment on this clonotype: Its target is unknown.

TCRdb fed the 5' RACE reads into MiXCR, producing one record per CDR3 protein. The data contain 450,000 or so distinct CDR3 sequences, approximately 14% of them seen just once; the ten biggest clones take up more than 0.5%. Points from the study as a whole: Excess twin sharing in beta out-of-frame sequences was weaker. Memory repertoires lacked the insertion deficit that abundant cord blood beta clonotypes showed.

The sample was also reused in another study, on yellow fever vaccine responses in identical twins.

The chain employs TRBV4-3 and TRBJ2-1, with D unclear. Material for sequencing was CD4+ T cells sorted from blood. The TCR originated in a woman aged 18-29 years in good health. The CDR3 loop reads CASSQDSSPSEQFF. CDR3 coding DNA: TGCGCCAGCAGCCAAGACTCCTCTCCCTCCGAGCAGTTCTTC.